Below are 8 T cell receptor beta chains sequenced from a single sample in a study of blood T cell repertoires in COVID-19 (TCRdb year 2020). The library was generated by the immunoSEQ multiplex PCR assay. Entries here come from immuneACCESS through TCRdb and include only in-frame sequences with V and J called. Some clones fail to appear in such tables; in the studies checked, an unresolved V gene covers under half of the shortfall, and the cause of the remainder is unknown. For this sample there are tens of thousands of clones; around nine tenths appear just once. The top ten constitute about 4.6% of the sample. The sequencing input was peripheral blood. Source of these receptors: a human donor in a cohort sampled during active COVID-19.

The V call is TRBV11-2, the J call TRBJ2-7; D possibly corresponds to TRBD2 (5 bases). The germline CDR1 and CDR2 sequences are SGHAT and FQNNGV. This CDR3 region has 13 residues. The V and J ends lost 6 bases and 3 bases respectively, with 12 bases between them. Here the CDR3 reads CASSPGLRYEQYF. The CDR3, as DNA: TGTGCCAGCAGTCCAGGACTTCGCTACGAGCAGTACTTC. Together with reference TRBV11-2 and TRBJ2-7, the CDR3 gives the full variable domain: EAGVAQSPRYKIIEKRQSVAFWCNPISGHATLYWYQQILGQGPKLLIQFQNNGVVDDSQLPKDRFSAERLKGVDSTLKIQPAKLEDSAVYLCASSPGLRYEQYFGPGTRLTVT.

V usage is TRBV10-3 and J usage is TRBJ1-5; D is uncertain. CDR1 and CDR2 from the germline V gene are ENHRY and SYGVKD. The CDR3 totals 15 residues. In nucleotides, the CDR3 is TGTTCCTGGCTCAACCCAACAGATAGCAATCAGCCCCAGCATTTT. It codes for CSWLNPTDSNQPQHF.

This sequence joins TRBV28 and TRBJ2-5; 10 nucleotides line up with TRBD2. J gave up 7 bases and V 1 base, and 9 bases lay outside the gene matches. CDR1 MDHEN and CDR2 SYDVKM come from the germline V gene. The CDR3 has 16 residues. CDR3 sequence reads: CASSLYLAGDVGTQYF. The CDR3 DNA is TGTGCCAGCAGTTTATATCTAGCGGGAGATGTAGGGACCCAGTACTTC.

This sequence joins TRBV6-6 and TRBJ2-7; 9 bases line up with TRBD1. After removal of 6 bases from V and 5 bases from J, the junction contained 11 bases not matched to a gene. In germline, CDR1 is MNHNY, CDR2 SVGAGI (reference sequence). The CDR3 runs 15 residues. The CDR3 DNA sequence: TGTGCCAGCAGGTCCGCCGGGACAGGGTCCAACGAGCAGTACTTC. The encoded protein is CASRSAGTGSNEQYF.

The rearrangement joins TRBV28 to TRBJ2-3, with 7 bases fitting TRBD1. Germline V CDR1 and CDR2: MDHEN, SYDVKM. The CDR3 consists of 14 residues. V lost 7 bases, J lost 4 bases, and 8 bases stayed unmatched. The CDR3 nucleotides are TGTGCCAGCAACGCCGGGACAGAGGCAGATACGCAGTATTTT. Residues: CASNAGTEADTQYF.

The chain links TRBV12-5 to TRBJ2-3; the match to TRBD2 covers 9 bases. Germline V CDR1 and CDR2: LGHNT, FRNRAP. V lost 1 base, J lost 3 bases, and 11 bases stayed unmatched. This CDR3 is 18 amino acids long. This CDR3 reads CASGLGLLAGDSTDTQYF. The CDR3 DNA reads TGTGCTAGTGGTTTGGGCCTATTAGCGGGGGACTCAACAGATACGCAGTATTTT.

The DNA for the CDR3 is TGTGCCACCAGCAGAGAAAGACAGCAGCCCCAGCATTTT. Translation: CATSRERQQPQHF. J is TRBJ1-5 and V is TRBV15; D perhaps matches TRBD1 (5 bases). Germline loops: CDR1 LNHNV, CDR2 YYDKDF (reference sequence). CDR3 size: 13 residues. The V end was cut by 0 bases, the J end by 7 bases, with 7 bases between.

The chain carries TRBV28 and TRBJ2-3; a possible D gene is TRBD2 (10 bases). V lost 6 bases and J 3 bases, leaving 40 bases between the germline ends. The CDR3 totals 23 residues. Germline V lookup: CDR1 MDHEN, CDR2 SYDVKM. The DNA for the CDR3 is TGTGCCAGCAGACCGGACAGGGGCGCAACCAGCGGGAGGGCCTCGGGTTGGACAGATACGCAGTATTTT. Amino acids: CASRPDRGATSGRASGWTDTQYF.